The following is a T cell receptor beta chain sequence with its context. The target of this receptor is not known. No per-base quality is available; no much larger clone lies one base away. Library construction relied on the immunoSEQ multiplex PCR assay. In TCRdb, the immuneACCESS table is reduced to in-frame sequences with V and J assigned. These tables do not hold every clone; where another copy was compared, an unresolved V gene accounts for under half, and the others remain unexplained. The sample contains over 60,000 clones, roughly 85% of them found a single time. The top ten clones comprise 4.5% to 6.5% of the sample. This record belongs to a study of control samples from healthy donors and cancer patients (dated by TCRdb to the early 2020s). Sequenced material: blood. This clonotype was sampled from a man aged 35 to 55 in good health.

The DNA sequence reads TGTGCCAGCGGCACAAGCGGTCTGGGCACTGAAGCTTTCTTT. Its coded protein is CASGTSGLGTEAFF. Here the chain combines TRBV5-8 and TRBJ1-1, with no D gene named confidently. The CDR3, from cysteine to phenylalanine, totals 14 residues. Only CDR3 DNA remains: 42 bases, in frame from the first base. The germline V gene yields SGHTS for CDR1 and YDEGEE for CDR2. V loses 7 bases of germline sequence and J loses 4 bases, and the interval between the two ends is 17 bases.